Below, 8 T cell receptor beta chains from the same sample are listed, as sequenced in a study of cytomegalovirus exposure and HLA in healthy donors. Primers for the PCR totalled 60 Vbeta and 13 Jbeta. Only in-frame clones appear in the TCRdb table, and some are missing; sequencing was by immunoSEQ multiplex PCR. The sample has around 72,000 clones; 50% to 80% are singletons. Sequences were obtained from PBMCs. These receptors were obtained from a man in his forties in good health and CMV-seropositive.

The chain combines TRBV19 with TRBJ2-3, with 10 bases identical to TRBD2. This CDR3 has 14 amino acids. The germline gives CDR1 LNHDA, CDR2 SQIVND (reference sequence). Trimming took 8 bases from V and 4 from J; bases not matched to a gene: 6. CDR3 nucleotides: TGTGCCAGTGGGACTAGCGTAGGGCCAGATACGCAGTATTTT. It is translated as CASGTSVGPDTQYF.

The chain has TRBV15 and TRBJ1-2, with 7 bases fitting TRBD1. The CDR3 is 17 amino acids. The V gene's germline CDR1 is LNHNV and CDR2 YYDKDF (reference sequence). Trimming cost V 0 bases and J 4 bases; bases outside gene matches: 11. The CDR3 DNA reads as TGTGCCACCAGCAGAGAGGGGGGAGACAGGGTCGGCTATGGCTACACCTTC. Its translation: CATSREGGDRVGYGYTF.

This clone was counted only a few times. V is TRBV27 and J is TRBJ2-1; TRBD2 agrees at 12 bases. This CDR3 spans 15 amino acids. Germline CDR1 is MNHEY and CDR2 is SMNVEV (reference sequence). With V trimmed by 3 bases and J by 8 bases, 5 bases remained unmatched. CDR3 bases: TGTGCCAGCAGTTTCGGGACTAGCGGGCCGGATGAGCAGTTCTTC. Amino acid sequence: CASSFGTSGPDEQFF.

This clone showed up just a few times. This chain connects TRBV19 to TRBJ1-3, with D maybe TRBD1 (5 bases). The ends were cut back, 5 bases at V and 3 bases at J, with 17 bases in the middle. CDR1 and CDR2 from the germline V gene are LNHDA and SQIVND (reference sequence). The CDR3 spans 16 residues. As DNA, the CDR3 is TGTGCCAGTAGTGGGGAGGGGAGGGCGTATGGAAACACCATATATTTT. This gives the protein CASSGEGRAYGNTIYF.

This clone has only one observation. The rearrangement joins TRBV6-1 to TRBJ1-2; D may be TRBD1 (5 bases). Looked up from germline, CDR1 is MNHNS and CDR2 is SASEGT. This CDR3 has 14 residues. Between the trimmed V and J ends, which lost 3 bases and 5 bases, there was a span of 13 bases. CDR3 coding DNA: TGTGCCAGCAGTGAGGACATCCTGTGGTATGGCTACACCTTC. Translated: CASSEDILWYGYTF.

V gene TRBV5-6 combines with J gene TRBJ1-5; D is possibly TRBD1 (6 bases). The CDR3 runs 15 residues. Trimming pared 2 bases from V and 6 bases from J, leaving 15 bases between. CDR1 and CDR2 (germline): SGHDT, YYEEEE. This chain's CDR3 is CASSFGTGRFQPQHF. The CDR3 bases are TGTGCCAGCAGCTTTGGTACAGGGAGATTTCAGCCCCAGCATTTT. The whole variable domain, filled in from reference TRBV5-6 and TRBJ1-5, reads DAGVTQSPTHLIKTRGQQVTLRCSPKSGHDTVSWYQQALGQGPQFIFQYYEEEERQRGNFPDRFSGHQFPNYSSELNVNALLLGDSALYLCASSFGTGRFQPQHFGDGTRLSIL.

Here the CDR3 DNA reads TGTGCCAGCAGTGAAGCAACCGGGGGGCAGTACTTC. The encoded protein is CASSEATGGQYF. The chain recombines TRBV6-1 with TRBJ2-7, with a possible D match to TRBD2 (6 bases). Trimming cost V 0 bases and J 9 bases, with 9 bases left between them. The germline V gene encodes CDR1 MNHNS and CDR2 SASEGT. CDR3 length equals 12 residues.

The V call is TRBV5-6, the J call TRBJ1-5, with 7 bases identical to TRBD1. The CDR3 runs to 16 residues. With 0 bases clipped from V and 2 bases from J, the junction kept 5 bases outside the gene matches. Per germline, CDR1 SGHDT and CDR2 YYEEEE. The CDR3 sequence is CASSLGRGVGNQPQHF. The CDR3 coding sequence is TGTGCCAGCAGCTTGGGCAGGGGGGTCGGCAATCAGCCCCAGCATTTT.